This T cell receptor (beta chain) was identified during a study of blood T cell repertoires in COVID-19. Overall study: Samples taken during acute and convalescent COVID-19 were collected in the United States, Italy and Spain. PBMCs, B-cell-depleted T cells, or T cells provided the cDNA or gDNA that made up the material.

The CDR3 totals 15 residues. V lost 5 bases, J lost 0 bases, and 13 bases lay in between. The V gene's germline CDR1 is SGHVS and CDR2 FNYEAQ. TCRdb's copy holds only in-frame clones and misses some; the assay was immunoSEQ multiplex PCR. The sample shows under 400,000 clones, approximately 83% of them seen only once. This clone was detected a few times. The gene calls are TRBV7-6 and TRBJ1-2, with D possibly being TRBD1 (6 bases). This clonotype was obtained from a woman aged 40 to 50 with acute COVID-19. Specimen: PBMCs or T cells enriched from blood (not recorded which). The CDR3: CASSPTGYANYGYTF. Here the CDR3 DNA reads TGTGCCAGCAGCCCAACAGGGTATGCTAACTATGGCTACACCTTC. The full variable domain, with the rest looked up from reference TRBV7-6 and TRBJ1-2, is GAGVSQSPRYKVTKRGQDVALRCDPISGHVSLYWYRQALGQGPEFLTYFNYEAQQDKSGLPNDRFSAERPEGSISTLTIQRTEQRDSAMYRCASSPTGYANYGYTFGSGTRLTVV.